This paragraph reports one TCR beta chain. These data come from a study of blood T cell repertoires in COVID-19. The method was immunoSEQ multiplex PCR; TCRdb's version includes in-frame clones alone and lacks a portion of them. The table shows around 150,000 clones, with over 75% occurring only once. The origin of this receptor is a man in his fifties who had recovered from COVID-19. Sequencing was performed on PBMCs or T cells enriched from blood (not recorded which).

In nucleotides, the CDR3 is TGTGCCAGCAGTCGGGACTGGGATCAGCCCCAGCATTTT. Its translation: CASSRDWDQPQHF. The chain recombines TRBV6-4 with TRBJ1-5; maybe TRBD1 (5 bases). There are 13 residues in the CDR3. Germline-derived CDR1 and CDR2 are MRHNA and SNTAGT. Trimming took off 5 bases at V and 5 bases at J, with 10 bases between the two ends.